This T cell receptor beta chain was sequenced during a study of a mutant IDH1 vaccine in newly diagnosed glioma. In the study overall: The therapy given earlier, which was standard therapy, consisted of radiotherapy, temozolomide, or both, and most of the patients received both. Study-wide results and limits: In 85% to 95% of patients, immune responses induced by the vaccine occurred. The authors found pseudoprogression apparently unrelated to changes in top peripheral T cell clonotypes.

CDR1 is SGHTA and CDR2 is FQGNSA in the germline V gene. This CDR3 comprises 12 residues. About this clone itself: The antigen is unknown. The germline gene is not matched at one end of the junction; a read error may be the cause.

As to time point: baseline, week 1 (first vaccination visit). Sample treatment: pre-vaccination baseline after standard-of-care therapy. New astrocytomas of WHO grade 3 or 4 that were IDH1-mutant and ATRX-lost were found in the donors. The method was immunoSEQ multiplex PCR; TCRdb's version includes in-frame clones alone and lacks a portion of them. The data contain around 50,000 clones, roughly 88% of them singletons. This specimen was PBMCs, taken from a glioma patient treated with radiotherapy, temozolomide or both. The J gene is TRBJ1-1, the V gene TRBV7-2; D is possibly TRBD1 (5 bases). The sequence came from a man aged 35 to 55 with glioma. CDR3 in amino acids: CASSLLGTVFTF. The CDR3 region has the DNA TGTGCCAGCAGCTTACTCGGGACGGTGTTCACCTTT.